This T cell receptor beta chain was identified in a study of blood T cell repertoires in COVID-19. About the research overall: COVID-19 samples, acute and convalescent, were from the United States, Italy and Spain. T cells, B-cell-depleted T cells, or PBMCs provided the cDNA or gDNA that served as material.

Per the original methods: Amplification of reference gene primers provided the estimated nucleated cell counts. The method was immunoSEQ multiplex PCR; TCRdb's version includes in-frame clones alone and lacks a portion of them. The DNA gave D and trimming, while V, J and clone size come from that table. The sample yields 55,000 to 95,000 clones, 81% seen once. Germline V lookup: CDR1 KGHSH, CDR2 LQKENI. Trimming took 5 bases from V and 14 from J, leaving 10 bases between them. The CDR3 totals 11 residues. Sequenced sample: peripheral blood. The receptor was derived from a woman aged 70-85 years with acute or convalescent COVID-19. J is TRBJ1-6 and V is TRBV18; tentatively, D is TRBD1 (6 bases). For the CDR3, the DNA is TGTGCCAGCTCAGACAGGTCTTCCCTCCACTTT. Its translation is CASSDRSSLHF.